This is a list of T cell receptor beta chains from one sample in a study of beta chain features in type 1 diabetes. Produced via immunoSEQ multiplex PCR; TCRdb's table is partial and in-frame only. The table has 52,000 or so clones, roughly 52% seen once. Material: Tregs from blood. Receptors were obtained from a woman aged 40-49 years with type 1 diabetes. Both conserved end residues are part of each CDR3. The D gene is left open where the match is weak. Expanded clones get a size class; other rows say once, few or many, or leave the size out.

TRBJ2-5,few,TRBD2,TRBV5-1,TGCGCCAGCAGCTTGACTAGCGGCTACCAAGAGACCCAGTACTTC,CASSLTSGYQETQYF
TRBJ2-2,-,-,TRBV4-2,TGTGCCAGCAGCCAAGAATCAGGGGGGTTTAGGGGGGCCGGGGAGCTGTTTTTT,CASSQESGGFRGAGELFF
TRBJ2-2,-,-,TRBV14,TGTGCCAGCAGCCCCCGGACAGATAGATACACCGGGGAGCTGTTTTTT,CASSPRTDRYTGELFF
TRBJ2-2,-,TRBD1,TRBV9,TGTGCCAGCAGCATCGGACAGGGAGGAAACACCGGGGAGCTGTTTTTT,CASSIGQGGNTGELFF
TRBJ2-7,-,-,TRBV28,TGTGCCAGCACCATGGTGAACAGCTACGAGCAGTACTTC,CASTMVNSYEQYF
TRBJ2-7,-,-,TRBV6-6,TGTGCCAGCAGAACCATCGAACAGCCCTACGAGCAGTACTTC,CASRTIEQPYEQYF
TRBJ2-5,-,TRBD1,TRBV15,TGTGCCACCAGCAGAGGGACAGGGGGACGGCAAGAGACCCAGTACTTC,CATSRGTGGRQETQYF
TRBJ2-3,-,TRBD2,TRBV5-1,TGCGCCAGCAGCTTGTTGGGGGAGGGCGGCGCAGATACGCAGTATTTT,CASSLLGEGGADTQYF
TRBJ2-2,-,-,TRBV4-3,TGCGCCAGCAGCCAAGATCTGCCGCGGGTCGGGAACACCGGGGAGCTGTTTTTT,CASSQDLPRVGNTGELFF
TRBJ2-1,few,TRBD2,TRBV11-2,TGTGCCAGCAGCTCCGCCCTAGCGGGACATAATGAGCAGTTCTTC,CASSSALAGHNEQFF
TRBJ2-7,-,-,TRBV11-1,TGTGCCAGCAGCTTAGAAGACTTCGGGGAGCAGTACTTC,CASSLEDFGEQYF
TRBJ1-5,-,-,TRBV2,TGTGCCAGCAGTGAAGCGCGGCAGGGAGGTCAGCCCCAGCATTTT,CASSEARQGGQPQHF
TRBJ1-2,-,-,TRBV28,TGTGCCAGCAGGACCGTCGGGACTTATGGCTACACCTTC,CASRTVGTYGYTF
TRBJ2-2,-,-,TRBV7-2,TGTGCCAGCAGCCTTGGGGGACTCGGGAACACCGGGGAGCTGTTTTTT,CASSLGGLGNTGELFF
TRBJ2-3,-,TRBD1,TRBV5-1,TGCGCCAGCAGCCCTCGGGACAGGGGAAGAGATACGCAGTATTTT,CASSPRDRGRDTQYF
TRBJ2-7,-,-,TRBV11-2,TGTGCCAGCAGCGGGGGGGACAAGGAATACTTC,CASSGGDKEYF
TRBJ1-2,-,-,TRBV9,TGTGCCAGCAGCGTAGATGGTAGCGGTGGCTACACCTTC,CASSVDGSGGYTF
TRBJ2-2,-,TRBD1,TRBV10-3,TGTGCCATCAGCTCGACAGGGGGGGCCGGGGAGCTGTTTTTT,CAISSTGGAGELFF
TRBJ1-2,many,-,TRBV28,TGTGCCAGCAGTTTTCTGGATACAGGTAGCAGCTACACCTTC,CASSFLDTGSSYTF
TRBJ1-3,medium-sized,-,TRBV28,TGTGCCAGCAGTTACGGGTCGGGTGGAAACACCATATATTTT,CASSYGSGGNTIYF
TRBJ2-7,-,-,TRBV30,TGTGCCTGGTCAGGAGGGGATTACGAGCAGTACTTC,CAWSGGDYEQYF
TRBJ1-5,few,-,TRBV5-4,TGTGCCAGCAGCCCGGAGGGGTTTACCAATCAGCCCCAGCATTTT,CASSPEGFTNQPQHF
TRBJ2-1,few,-,TRBV28,TGTGCCAGCCGGTGGCAGGGCAACAATGAGCAGTTCTTC,CASRWQGNNEQFF
TRBJ2-7,-,-,TRBV29-1,TGCAGCGTTGTCACGGAGTCCTACGAGCAGTACTTC,CSVVTESYEQYF
TRBJ2-7,once,-,TRBV5-1,TGCGCCAGCAGCTTGGCGTTCGGGGGCTCCTACGAGCAGTACTTC,CASSLAFGGSYEQYF
TRBJ1-5,-,TRBD1,TRBV18,TGTGCCAGCTCAGGGGGACAGGGGTACCAGCCCCAGCATTTT,CASSGGQGYQPQHF